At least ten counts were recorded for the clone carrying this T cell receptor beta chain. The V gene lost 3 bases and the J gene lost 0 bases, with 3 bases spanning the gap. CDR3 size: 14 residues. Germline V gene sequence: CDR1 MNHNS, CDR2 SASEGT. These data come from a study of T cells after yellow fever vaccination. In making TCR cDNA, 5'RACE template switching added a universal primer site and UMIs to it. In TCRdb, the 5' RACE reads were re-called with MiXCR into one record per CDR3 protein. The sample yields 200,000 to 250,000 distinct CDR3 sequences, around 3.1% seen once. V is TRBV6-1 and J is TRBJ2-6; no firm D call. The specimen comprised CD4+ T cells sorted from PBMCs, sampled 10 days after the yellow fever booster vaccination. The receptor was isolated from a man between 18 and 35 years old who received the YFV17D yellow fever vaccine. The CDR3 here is CASSDGSGANVLTF. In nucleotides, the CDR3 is TGTGCCAGCAGTGACGGCTCTGGGGCCAACGTCCTGACTTTC.